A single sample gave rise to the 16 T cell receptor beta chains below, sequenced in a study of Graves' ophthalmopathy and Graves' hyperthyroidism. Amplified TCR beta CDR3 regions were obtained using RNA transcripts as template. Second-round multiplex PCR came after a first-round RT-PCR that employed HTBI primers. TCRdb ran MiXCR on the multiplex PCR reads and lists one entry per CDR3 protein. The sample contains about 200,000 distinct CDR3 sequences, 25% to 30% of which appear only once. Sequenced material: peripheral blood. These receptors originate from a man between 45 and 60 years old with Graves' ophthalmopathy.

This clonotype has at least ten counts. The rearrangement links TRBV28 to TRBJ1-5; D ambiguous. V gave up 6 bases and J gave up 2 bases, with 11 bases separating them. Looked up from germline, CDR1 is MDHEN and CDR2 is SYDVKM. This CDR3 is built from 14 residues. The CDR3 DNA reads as TGTGCCAGCAGCTCTCTTATAGGCAATCAGCCCCAGCATTTT. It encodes CASSSLIGNQPQHF.

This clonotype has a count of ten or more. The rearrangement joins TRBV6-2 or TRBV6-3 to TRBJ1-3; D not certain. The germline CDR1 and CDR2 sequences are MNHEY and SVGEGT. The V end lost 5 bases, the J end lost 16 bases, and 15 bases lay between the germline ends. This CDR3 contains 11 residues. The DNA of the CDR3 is TGTGCCAGCAGTCGTCGAACCGGGGTGTATTTT. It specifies CASSRRTGVYF.

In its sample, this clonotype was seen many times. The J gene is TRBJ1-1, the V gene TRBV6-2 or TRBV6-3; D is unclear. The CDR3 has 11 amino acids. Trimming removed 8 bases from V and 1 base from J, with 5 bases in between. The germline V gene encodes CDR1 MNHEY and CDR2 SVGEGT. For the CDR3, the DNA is TGTGCCAGCGGAAGGAACACTGAAGCTTTCTTT. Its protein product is CASGRNTEAFF.

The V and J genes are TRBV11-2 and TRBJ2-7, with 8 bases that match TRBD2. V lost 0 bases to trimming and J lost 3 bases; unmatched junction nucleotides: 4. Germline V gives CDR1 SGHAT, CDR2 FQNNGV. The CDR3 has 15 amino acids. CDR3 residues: CASSLDWTSFYEQYF. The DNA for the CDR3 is TGTGCCAGCAGCTTAGATTGGACTAGCTTCTACGAGCAGTACTTC.

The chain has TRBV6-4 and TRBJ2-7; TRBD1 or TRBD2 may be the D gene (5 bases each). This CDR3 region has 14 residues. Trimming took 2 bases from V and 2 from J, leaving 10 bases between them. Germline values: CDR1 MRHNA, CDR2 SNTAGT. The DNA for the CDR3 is TGTGCCAGCAGTGACCCGGGGCTGGCCTACGAGCAGTACTTC. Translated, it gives CASSDPGLAYEQYF.

CDR3 region: CASSLGRTEQYF. The CDR3 DNA reads as TGTGCCAGCAGTCTTGGACGTACCGAGCAGTACTTC. The V and J genes are TRBV12-3 or TRBV12-4 and TRBJ2-7, with D unresolved. V lost 5 bases and J 6 bases, leaving 11 bases between the germline ends. The CDR3 runs to 12 residues.

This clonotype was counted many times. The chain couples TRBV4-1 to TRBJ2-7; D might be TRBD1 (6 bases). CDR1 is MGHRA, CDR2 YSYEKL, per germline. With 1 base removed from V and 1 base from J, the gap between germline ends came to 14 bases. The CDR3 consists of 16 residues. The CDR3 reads CASSQVGAGDSYEQYF. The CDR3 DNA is TGCGCCAGCAGCCAAGTAGGGGCAGGGGATTCCTACGAGCAGTACTTC.

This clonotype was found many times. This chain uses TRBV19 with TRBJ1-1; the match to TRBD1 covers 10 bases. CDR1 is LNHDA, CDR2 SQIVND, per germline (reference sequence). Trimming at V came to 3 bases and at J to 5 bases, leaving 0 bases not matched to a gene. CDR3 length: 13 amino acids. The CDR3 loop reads CASSMDRGTEAFF. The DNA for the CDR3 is TGTGCCAGTAGTATGGACAGGGGGACTGAAGCTTTCTTT.

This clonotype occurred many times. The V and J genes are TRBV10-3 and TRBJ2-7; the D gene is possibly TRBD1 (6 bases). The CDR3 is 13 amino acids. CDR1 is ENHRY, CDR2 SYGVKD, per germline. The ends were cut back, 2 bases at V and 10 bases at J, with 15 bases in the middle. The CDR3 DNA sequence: TGTGCCATCAGTGAGAACAGGGAAAATAGACAGTACTTC. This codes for CAISENRENRQYF.

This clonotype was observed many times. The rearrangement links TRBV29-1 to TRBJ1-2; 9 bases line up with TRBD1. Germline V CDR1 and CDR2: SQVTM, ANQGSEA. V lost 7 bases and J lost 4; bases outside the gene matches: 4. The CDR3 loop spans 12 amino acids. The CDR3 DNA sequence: TGCAGCGCAAACAGGGGGCCCTATGGCTACACCTTC. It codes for CSANRGPYGYTF.

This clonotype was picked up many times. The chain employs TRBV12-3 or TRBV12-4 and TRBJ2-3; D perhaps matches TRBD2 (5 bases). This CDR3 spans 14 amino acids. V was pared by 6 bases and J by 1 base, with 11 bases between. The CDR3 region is CASSIGRGTDTQYF. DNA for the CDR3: TGTGCCAGCAGCATCGGGCGGGGCACAGATACGCAGTATTTT.

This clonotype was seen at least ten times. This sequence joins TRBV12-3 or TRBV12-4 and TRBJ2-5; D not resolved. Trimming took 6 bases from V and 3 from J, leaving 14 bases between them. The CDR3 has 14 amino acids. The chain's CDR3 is CASSPQVAKETQYF. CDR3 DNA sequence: TGTGCCAGCAGCCCTCAGGTGGCCAAAGAGACCCAGTACTTC.

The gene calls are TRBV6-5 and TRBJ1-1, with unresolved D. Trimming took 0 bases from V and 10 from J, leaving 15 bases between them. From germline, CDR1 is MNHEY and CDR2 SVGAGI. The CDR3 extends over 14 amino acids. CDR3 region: CASSYSSGSRRAFF. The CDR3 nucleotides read TGTGCCAGCAGTTACTCGTCAGGAAGCAGGCGAGCTTTCTTT.

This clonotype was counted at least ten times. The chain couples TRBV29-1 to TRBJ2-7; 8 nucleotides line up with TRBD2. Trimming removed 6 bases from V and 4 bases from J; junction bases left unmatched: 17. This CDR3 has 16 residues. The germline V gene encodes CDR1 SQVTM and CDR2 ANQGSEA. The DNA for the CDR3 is TGCAGCGTCGGACGGGAGGGGGGCGCTGGCTTATACGAGCAGTACTTC. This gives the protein CSVGREGGAGLYEQYF.

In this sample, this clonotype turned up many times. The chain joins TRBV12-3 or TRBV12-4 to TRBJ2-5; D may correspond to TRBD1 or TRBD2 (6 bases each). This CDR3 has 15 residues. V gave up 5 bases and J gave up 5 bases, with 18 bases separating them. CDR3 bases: TGTGCCAGCAGTCGCTATAGGGGGGCGGGGGAGACCCAGTACTTC. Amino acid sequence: CASSRYRGAGETQYF.

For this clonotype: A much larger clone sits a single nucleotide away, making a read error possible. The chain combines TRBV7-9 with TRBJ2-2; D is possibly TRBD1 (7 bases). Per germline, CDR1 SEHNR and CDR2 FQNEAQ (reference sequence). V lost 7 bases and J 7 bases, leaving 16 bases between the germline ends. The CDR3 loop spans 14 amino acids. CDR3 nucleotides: TGTGCCAGCAACATTGGACAGGAGGGCGGGGAGCTGTTTTTT. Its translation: CASNIGQEGGELFF.